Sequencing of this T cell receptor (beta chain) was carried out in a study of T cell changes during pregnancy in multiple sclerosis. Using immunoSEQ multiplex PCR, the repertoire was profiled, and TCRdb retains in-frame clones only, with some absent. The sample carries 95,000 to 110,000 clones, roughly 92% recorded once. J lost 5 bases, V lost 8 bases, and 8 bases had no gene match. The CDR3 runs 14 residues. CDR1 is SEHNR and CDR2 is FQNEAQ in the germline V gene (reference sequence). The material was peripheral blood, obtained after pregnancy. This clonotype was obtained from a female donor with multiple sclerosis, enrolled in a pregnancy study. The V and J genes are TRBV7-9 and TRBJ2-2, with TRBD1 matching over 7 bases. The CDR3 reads CASFRDSLTGELFF. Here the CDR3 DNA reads TGTGCCAGCTTCCGGGACAGCCTTACCGGGGAGCTGTTTTTT.